What follows are 14 T cell receptor beta chains derived from one specimen sequenced in a study of OX40 agonist ivuxolimab in advanced cancers. Profiled with immunoSEQ multiplex PCR; TCRdb holds only in-frame clones, not every one. The data show 55,000 to 65,000 clones, around 80% seen once. Sequenced here: CD4+ or CD8+ T cells sorted from blood, sampled in a trial of the OX40 agonist ivuxolimab. The receptors stem from an adult with an advanced solid tumor such as melanoma, head and neck, liver or kidney cancer.

This chain joins TRBV5-1 and TRBJ2-3; the D gene is possibly TRBD2 (6 bases). Trimming shortened V by 6 bases and J by 0 bases, and 14 bases separated the two germline ends. This CDR3 has 15 residues. The germline CDR1 and CDR2 sequences are SGHRS and YFSETQ. This chain's CDR3 is CASKWGVSSTDTQYF. CDR3 in DNA: TGCGCCAGCAAATGGGGGGTATCTAGCACAGATACGCAGTATTTT.

This sequence joins TRBV5-6 and TRBJ1-5; 9 positions agree with TRBD1. Trimming cost V 3 bases and J 2 bases; bases outside gene matches: 9. The CDR3 is made up of 17 amino acids. CDR1 and CDR2 (germline): SGHDT, YYEEEE. DNA for the CDR3: TGTGCCAGCAGCTCGAGACAGGGGGTAAGGGGCAATCAGCCCCAGCATTTT. Its protein product is CASSSRQGVRGNQPQHF.

The rearrangement uses TRBV2 and TRBJ1-6; D not resolved. Germline V lookup: CDR1 SNHLY, CDR2 FYNNEI. V was shortened by 6 bases and J by 9 bases, with 18 bases between the two germline ends. The CDR3 is made up of 15 amino acids. This chain's CDR3 is CASSPRSVLGSPLHF. For the CDR3, the DNA is TGTGCCAGCAGCCCCCGGTCCGTCTTGGGTTCACCCCTCCACTTT.

This clone was observed once. The chain carries TRBV6-5 and TRBJ2-5; D is possibly TRBD2 (6 bases). This CDR3 has 15 amino acids. CDR1 and CDR2 from the germline V gene are MNHEY and SVGAGI. V was cut by 5 bases and J by 2 bases, with 15 bases left in between. The CDR3 DNA follows: TGTGCCAGCAGTAACACCGGGACTTGGCAAGAGACCCAGTACTTC. Translated, it gives CASSNTGTWQETQYF.

V gene TRBV11-3 combines with J gene TRBJ2-4; no clear D. Germline CDR1 is SGHNT and CDR2 is YENEEA. V was trimmed by 2 bases and J by 2 bases, leaving 4 bases between them. The CDR3 runs 13 residues. The CDR3 loop reads CASSLNPKNIQYF. CDR3 sequence (DNA): TGTGCCAGCAGCTTAAATCCCAAAAACATTCAGTACTTC.

The chain has TRBV7-2 and TRBJ2-5; 10 bases are a match to TRBD2. The ends lost 5 bases at V and 5 bases at J; junction bases unmatched: 11. This CDR3 spans 16 amino acids. CDR1 and CDR2 from the germline V gene are SGHTA and FQGNSA. This chain's CDR3 is CASSREGSGRGETQYF. In nucleotides, the CDR3 is TGTGCCAGCAGCCGCGAGGGGAGCGGGAGGGGGGAGACCCAGTACTTC.

A word on this clone: Other DNA sequences of this sample code for an identical CDR3. The J gene is TRBJ1-1, the V gene TRBV19; the match to TRBD1 covers 7 bases. The J segment lost 0 bases and the V segment lost 6 bases, leaving 7 bases of the junction unmatched. The CDR3 covers 15 residues. Looked up from germline, CDR1 is LNHDA and CDR2 is SQIVND (reference sequence). CDR3 in DNA: TGTGCCAGTAGGAACCGGGGACAGTTGAACACTGAAGCTTTCTTT. Translation: CASRNRGQLNTEAFF.

The CDR3 DNA sequence: TGTGCCAGCAGCCGTAACACAGATACGCAGTATTTT. Protein: CASSRNTDTQYF. This chain links TRBV7-9 with TRBJ2-3; D unclear. Germline CDR1 and CDR2: SEHNR and FQNEAQ (reference sequence). V shed 5 bases and J shed 2 bases, with 5 bases lying between them. The CDR3 has 12 residues.

This sequence joins TRBV5-1 and TRBJ2-7, with TRBD2 as a possible D gene (7 bases). V shed 0 bases and J shed 4 bases, with 14 bases lying between them. There are 15 residues in the CDR3. Germline values: CDR1 SGHRS, CDR2 YFSETQ. CDR3 amino acids: CASSLAAGRGYEQYF. CDR3 coding DNA: TGCGCCAGCAGCTTGGCCGCGGGGAGGGGGTACGAGCAGTACTTC.

In DNA, the CDR3 is TGTGCCAGCAGTGAGAGGACAGGGATCTCCTACGAGCAGTACTTC. The encoded protein is CASSERTGISYEQYF. The genes are TRBV2 and TRBJ2-7; TRBD1 matches at 8 bases. The length of the CDR3 is 15 residues. V lost 3 bases, J lost 0 bases, and 4 bases stayed unmatched. CDR1 is SNHLY, CDR2 FYNNEI, per germline.

In this sample, this clone turned up a few times. The J gene is TRBJ1-6, the V gene TRBV18; a possible D gene is TRBD1 (5 bases). Looked up from germline, CDR1 is KGHSH and CDR2 is LQKENI. The V end was cut by 2 bases, the J end by 9 bases, with 11 bases between. CDR3 length: 14 residues. The CDR3 loop reads CASSPTAGVSPLHF. In DNA form, the CDR3 reads TGTGCCAGCTCACCAACCGCGGGGGTTTCACCCCTCCACTTT.

V and J are TRBV18 and TRBJ1-2; 7 bases align to TRBD1. Per germline, CDR1 KGHSH and CDR2 LQKENI. The CDR3 is 15 amino acids. V was clipped by 3 bases and J by 4 bases; unmatched bases: 8. The CDR3 loop is CASSPTGNTLYGYTF. CDR3 nucleotides: TGTGCCAGCTCACCGACAGGGAACACCCTCTATGGCTACACCTTC.

This sequence joins TRBV11-1 and TRBJ2-5; D remains ambiguous. Germline CDR1 is SGHAT and CDR2 is FQDESV (reference sequence). This CDR3 has 13 residues. Trimming stripped 2 bases from V and 5 bases from J, with 9 bases between. CDR3 protein: CASSLMGLETQYF. The DNA of the CDR3 is TGTGCCAGCAGCTTAATGGGGTTGGAGACCCAGTACTTC.

The genes are TRBV7-8 and TRBJ2-3; TRBD1 might be the D (5 bases). This CDR3 contains 14 residues. Germline CDR1 SGHVS, CDR2 FQNEAQ. The V gene lost 8 bases and the J gene lost 4 bases, with 16 bases spanning the gap. In nucleotides, the CDR3 is TGTGCCAGCGGTAAGGGGTCAGTTGCAGATACGCAGTATTTT. Translating it yields CASGKGSVADTQYF.